This note documents a single T cell receptor (beta chain) sequence. Primers for the PCR totalled 60 Vbeta and 13 Jbeta. The method was immunoSEQ multiplex PCR; TCRdb's version includes in-frame clones alone and lacks a portion of them. The sample lists about 99,000 clones, over 65% seen once, with about 3.5% in the top ten. The sample belongs to a study of cytomegalovirus exposure and HLA in healthy donors. This sequence was found in a man between 40 and 49 years old in good health and CMV-seronegative. Sequencing was done on a sample of PBMCs.

The CDR3 nucleotides are TGTGCCAGCAGTGGGGCATTAGGGACAGGGAACTATGGCTACACCTTC. Translation: CASSGALGTGNYGYTF. The chain combines TRBV25-1 with TRBJ1-2, with 9 bases that match TRBD1. CDR3 size: 16 residues. Germline loops: CDR1 MGHDK, CDR2 SYGVNS. The ends lost 4 bases at V and 2 bases at J; junction bases unmatched: 8.